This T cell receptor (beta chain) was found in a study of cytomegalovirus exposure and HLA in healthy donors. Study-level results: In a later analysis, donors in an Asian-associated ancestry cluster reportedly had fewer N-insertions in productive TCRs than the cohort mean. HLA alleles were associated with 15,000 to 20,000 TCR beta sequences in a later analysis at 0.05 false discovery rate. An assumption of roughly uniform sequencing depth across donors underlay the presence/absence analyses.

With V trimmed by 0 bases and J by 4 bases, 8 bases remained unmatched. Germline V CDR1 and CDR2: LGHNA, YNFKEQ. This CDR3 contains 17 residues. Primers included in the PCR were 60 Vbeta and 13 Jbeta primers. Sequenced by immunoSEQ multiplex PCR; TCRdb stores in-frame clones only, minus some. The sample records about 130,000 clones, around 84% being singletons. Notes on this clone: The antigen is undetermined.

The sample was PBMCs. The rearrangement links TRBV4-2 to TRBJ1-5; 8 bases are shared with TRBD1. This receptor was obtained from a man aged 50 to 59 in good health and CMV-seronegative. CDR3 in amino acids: CASSQDPGQVGNQPQHF. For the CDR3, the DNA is TGTGCCAGCAGCCAAGATCCGGGACAGGTGGGGAATCAGCCCCAGCATTTT.